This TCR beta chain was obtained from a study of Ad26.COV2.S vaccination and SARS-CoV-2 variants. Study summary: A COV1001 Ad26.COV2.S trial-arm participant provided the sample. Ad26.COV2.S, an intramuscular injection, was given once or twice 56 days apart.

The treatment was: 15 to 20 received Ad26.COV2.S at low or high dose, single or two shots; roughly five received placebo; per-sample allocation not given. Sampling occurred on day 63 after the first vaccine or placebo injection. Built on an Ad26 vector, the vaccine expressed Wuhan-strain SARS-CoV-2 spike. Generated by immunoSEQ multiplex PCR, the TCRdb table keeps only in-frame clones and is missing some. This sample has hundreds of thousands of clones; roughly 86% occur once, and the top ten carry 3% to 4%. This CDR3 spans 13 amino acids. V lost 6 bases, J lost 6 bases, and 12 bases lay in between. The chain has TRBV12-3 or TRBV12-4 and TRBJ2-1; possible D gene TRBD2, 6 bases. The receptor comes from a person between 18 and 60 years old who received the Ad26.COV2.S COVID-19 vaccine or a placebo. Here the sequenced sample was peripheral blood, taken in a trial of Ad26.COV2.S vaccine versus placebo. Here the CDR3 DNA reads TGTGCCAGCAGCCCCCTGGAGGGCAATGAGCAGTTCTTC. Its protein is CASSPLEGNEQFF.